This is a list of T cell receptor beta chains from one sample in a study of blood T cell repertoires in COVID-19. The table came from immunoSEQ multiplex PCR; TCRdb's copy has only in-frame clones and leaves some out. The table lists 300,000 to 350,000 clones, roughly 90% of them singletons, with around 4.5% in the top ten. Specimen: PBMCs or T cells enriched from blood (not recorded which). The receptors were gathered from a woman in her late teens or twenties with acute COVID-19. Both conserved end residues are part of each CDR3.

v_gene	len	j_gene	CDR3aa
TRBV5-4	16	TRBJ1-2	CASSPEPGQAVGGYTF
TRBV18	16	TRBJ1-3	CASSPVGTPSGNTIYF
TRBV27	13	TRBJ1-2	CASGNRAQSGYTF
TRBV29-1	15	TRBJ1-1	CSVGWDYREDTEAFF
TRBV28	12	TRBJ2-2	CASSPNTGELFF
TRBV11-3	14	TRBJ2-1	CASSLSGTYNEQFF
TRBV25-1	14	TRBJ2-7	CASSETSGSYEQYF
TRBV2	14	TRBJ2-1	CASGREGAYNEQFF
TRBV19	20	TRBJ1-5	CASSILVRDRDWEGNQPQHF
TRBV6-5	15	TRBJ2-2	CASRPGSSNTGELFF
TRBV28	14	TRBJ2-7	CASSLPWGGDEQYF
TRBV19	15	TRBJ1-5	CASSIGQGNNQPQHF
TRBV12-3/TRBV12-4	13	TRBJ1-2	CASSLGQLYGYTF
TRBV7-9	14	TRBJ2-7	CASSLVGDLGEQYF
TRBV6-4	13	TRBJ1-1	CASSEQGHTEAFF
TRBV10-2	18	TRBJ2-7	CASSDALGTSGRAVEQYF
TRBV9	15	TRBJ1-1	CASSGWGGGDTEAFF
TRBV19	14	TRBJ2-3	CASSISGSPDTQYF
TRBV28	16	TRBJ2-7	CASSEPGTGYSYEQYF
TRBV11-3	14	TRBJ2-3	CASSEGGLTDTQYF
TRBV12-5	14	TRBJ2-1	CASGYRTSGNEQFF
TRBV9	15	TRBJ2-5	CASTLGGTFQETQYF
TRBV12-3/TRBV12-4	13	TRBJ2-3	CASSLGAADTQYF
TRBV7-3	13	TRBJ2-3	CASSLGRDRAQYF
TRBV28	15	TRBJ1-5	CASRAPGGAHQPQHF
TRBV7-9	14	TRBJ1-5	CASSLQGGNQPQHF
TRBV30	11	TRBJ1-1	CAWSFQGLAFF
TRBV6-5	14	TRBJ1-2	CASSPGQTIYGYTF
TRBV24-1	16	TRBJ1-1	CATSDLGQGMRTEAFF
TRBV20-1	19	TRBJ2-3	CSASRRDRGRGTRTDTQYF
TRBV11-3	14	TRBJ2-6	CASSPLDWANVLTF
TRBV7-2	16	TRBJ2-1	CASSSSAGGSYNEQFF
TRBV19	15	TRBJ1-4	CATGALTGQGEKLFF
TRBV6-2/TRBV6-3	13	TRBJ1-5	CASSSTVRTAGDF
TRBV6-4	15	TRBJ2-3	CASSQGDTSTDTQYF
TRBV7-9	14	TRBJ2-3	CASSWTSRTDTQYF
TRBV7-9	11	TRBJ2-7	CASSRAHEQYF
TRBV2	15	TRBJ2-1	CASSGGRVTYNEQFF
TRBV29-1	13	TRBJ2-1	CSVDGTGRNEQFF
TRBV4-1	18	TRBJ1-4	CASSQLDGTVSTNEKLFF
TRBV10-3	18	TRBJ2-3	CAINGRDSLAGSTDTQYF
TRBV30	14	TRBJ1-1	CAWSVGRGQTEAFF
TRBV28	13	TRBJ1-2	CASSLRGGAGYTF
TRBV28	12	TRBJ1-2	CASSFPRYGYTF
TRBV6-5	16	TRBJ2-6	CASSSQGARGANVLTF
TRBV12-3/TRBV12-4	13	TRBJ2-3	CASSFGIADTQYF
TRBV4-2	15	TRBJ1-1	CASSPRMVPSTEAFF
TRBV7-9	14	TRBJ1-1	CASSLGQGNTEAFF
TRBV12-3/TRBV12-4	13	TRBJ2-1	CVSAGESYNEQFF
TRBV5-6	16	TRBJ2-3	CASSLTLGTVSDTQYF
TRBV7-2	17	TRBJ2-5	CASSSGLAGGIQETQYF